A selection of T cell receptor beta chains follows, all from one sample in a study of shared clonotypes between healthy human individuals. Repertoires were generated with immunoSEQ multiplex PCR, while TCRdb's copy carries only in-frame clones and drops some. Among roughly 2.2 million clones listed, roughly 92% were seen once. Specimen: naive CD4+ T cells from PBMCs. The receptors were gathered from a young man in good health. Some clones in this sample may be carry-over from other donors' samples. The CDR3 runs from the conserved cysteine through the conserved F or W. D genes are given only for firm matches. Where a row states a size, it is once, few, many or the class of an expanded clone; other rows omit it.

j_gene: TRBJ1-1
d_gene: .
v_gene: TRBV30
abundance: few
CDR3nt: TGTGCCTGTGAGACATTTATGAACACTGAAGCTTTCTTT
CDR3aa: CACETFMNTEAFF

j_gene: TRBJ2-7
d_gene: TRBD2
v_gene: TRBV4-2
abundance: .
CDR3nt: TGTGCCAGCAGCCAAGATCCTAGCGGGAGGGCCTACGAGCAGTACTTC
CDR3aa: CASSQDPSGRAYEQYF

j_gene: TRBJ2-7
d_gene: .
v_gene: TRBV7-3
abundance: .
CDR3nt: TGTGCCAGCAGCTTAGGCAGGGCGTTGGAGCAGTACTTC
CDR3aa: CASSLGRALEQYF

j_gene: TRBJ1-1
d_gene: TRBD1
v_gene: TRBV7-9
abundance: .
CDR3nt: TGTGCCAGCAGCCCGACAGGGCCCACTGAAGCTTTCTTT
CDR3aa: CASSPTGPTEAFF

j_gene: TRBJ2-7
d_gene: TRBD1
v_gene: TRBV6-1
abundance: .
CDR3nt: TGTGCCAGCAGTTTCCGGGACAGGGGCCACGAGCAGTACTTC
CDR3aa: CASSFRDRGHEQYF

j_gene: TRBJ2-7
d_gene: TRBD2
v_gene: TRBV5-1
abundance: .
CDR3nt: TGCGCCAGCAGCTGGGGTCTAGCGGGGGATTCCTACGAGCAGTACTTC
CDR3aa: CASSWGLAGDSYEQYF

j_gene: TRBJ2-2
d_gene: .
v_gene: TRBV5-4
abundance: .
CDR3nt: TGTGCCAGCAGCTTGGCTAGGAACACCGGGGAGCTGTTTTTT
CDR3aa: CASSLARNTGELFF

j_gene: TRBJ2-4
d_gene: .
v_gene: TRBV28
abundance: .
CDR3nt: TGTGCCAGCAGCCTACGTTTGGGCGTTGCCAAAAACATTCAGTACTTC
CDR3aa: CASSLRLGVAKNIQYF

j_gene: TRBJ2-1
d_gene: TRBD2
v_gene: TRBV30
abundance: .
CDR3nt: TGTGCCTGGAGTGTGGGGACTAGCGGCTACAATGAGCAGTTCTTC
CDR3aa: CAWSVGTSGYNEQFF

j_gene: TRBJ2-7
d_gene: TRBD1
v_gene: TRBV7-2
abundance: .
CDR3nt: TGTGCCAGCAGCTTAGCAGGGGGCCCGTACGAGCAGTACTTC
CDR3aa: CASSLAGGPYEQYF

j_gene: TRBJ2-2
d_gene: .
v_gene: TRBV30
abundance: .
CDR3nt: TGTGCCTGGAGCCCGGGACCAAGAGGGGACGCCGGGGAGCTGTTTTTT
CDR3aa: CAWSPGPRGDAGELFF

j_gene: TRBJ1-2
d_gene: .
v_gene: TRBV13
abundance: .
CDR3nt: TGTGCCAGCAGCTACGAGCAGGGAATCGTAGGCTACACCTTC
CDR3aa: CASSYEQGIVGYTF